This TCR beta chain emerged from a study of CD8 T cells in ankylosing spondylitis. This clonotype was seen repeatedly, ten times or more. Its antigen is unknown. TCRdb re-called the 5' RACE reads through MiXCR, storing one row per CDR3 protein. The table records 230,000 or so distinct CDR3 sequences, roughly 25% of them present only once. Study-level points and caveats: Blood from ankylosing spondylitis patients appeared to carry a characteristic roughly 8-variant TCR beta motif. It was reported that disease-linked clones were significantly enriched in matched ankylosing spondylitis synovial fluid.

This CDR3 is 19 amino acids long. The V gene's germline CDR1 is LGHDT and CDR2 YNNKEL (reference sequence). Trimming shortened V by 4 bases and J by 0 bases, and 19 bases separated the two germline ends. The source material was blood, either unsorted or a sorted T cell fraction (not recorded which). This chain joins TRBV3-1 and TRBJ2-6; possible D gene TRBD1, 6 bases. The TCR was taken from a male donor with ankylosing spondylitis or in good health (not recorded which). CDR3 in DNA: TGTGCCAGCAGCCCAAAGAGGACAGCGCGAGACTCTGGGGCCAACGTCCTGACTTTC. Translating gives CASSPKRTARDSGANVLTF.